The 17 T cell receptor beta chains given below trace back to one sample, sequenced in a study of Tregs in tolerant kidney transplant recipients. Generated by immunoSEQ multiplex PCR, the TCRdb table keeps only in-frame clones and is missing some. The repertoire holds some 15,000 clones, with just under 80% as singletons. The sample here was Tregs from blood, taken before the transplant. The receptors were sampled from a human donor who received a combined kidney and bone marrow transplant.

This clone was observed a handful of times. J is TRBJ2-2 and V is TRBV7-2, with 11 nucleotides matching TRBD2. Germline CDR1 is SGHTA and CDR2 is FQGNSA. The ends lost 8 bases at V and 3 bases at J; junction bases unmatched: 2. The CDR3 runs to 14 residues. The CDR3 DNA is TGTGCCAGCGCGGGACTAGCGGACACCGGGGAGCTGTTTTTT. Translating it yields CASAGLADTGELFF.

This clone was seen a handful of times. This rearrangement joins TRBV5-1 to TRBJ1-2; TRBD1 aligns across 9 bases. This CDR3 is 15 amino acids long. Germline trimming cut 6 bases from V and 1 base from J; bases unmatched to any gene: 7. Germline values: CDR1 SGHRS, CDR2 YFSETQ. The chain's CDR3 is CASKLGQGFNYGYTF. The CDR3 DNA reads TGCGCCAGCAAGTTGGGACAGGGATTTAACTATGGCTACACCTTC.

The chain links TRBV15 to TRBJ2-2, with 7 bases identical to TRBD1. This CDR3 comprises 16 residues. The ends lost 1 base at V and 3 bases at J; junction bases unmatched: 5. Germline V gene sequence: CDR1 LNHNV, CDR2 YYDKDF (reference sequence). CDR3 region: CATSRGQGGYTGELFF. CDR3 DNA: TGTGCCACCAGCAGAGGACAGGGTGGATACACCGGGGAGCTGTTTTTT.

The chain couples TRBV28 to TRBJ1-3; D remains unclear. The germline V gene encodes CDR1 MDHEN and CDR2 SYDVKM. CDR3 length: 12 amino acids. V lost 5 bases, J lost 7 bases, and 9 bases lay in between. CDR3 in DNA: TGTGCCAGCAGTCCTTATATGAACACCATATATTTT. It encodes CASSPYMNTIYF.

This sequence joins TRBV7-9 and TRBJ2-1; TRBD1 might be the D (5 bases). V dropped 4 bases and J dropped 2 bases, with 12 bases sitting between them. The germline V gene has CDR1 SEHNR and CDR2 FQNEAQ (reference sequence). The CDR3 extends over 15 amino acids. The CDR3 nucleotides are TGTGCCAGCAGCTCCCTCAGGGAAACCTACAATGAGCAGTTCTTC. This translates into CASSSLRETYNEQFF.

The chain employs TRBV5-1 and TRBJ2-1, with 13 positions matching TRBD2. CDR1 SGHRS and CDR2 YFSETQ come from the germline V gene. Trimming took 0 bases from V and 8 from J; bases not matched to a gene: 8. The CDR3 contains 17 residues. The CDR3 DNA is TGCGCCAGCAGCTTGGATACTAGCGGGAGGGCCCCCCATGAGCAGTTCTTC. Translation: CASSLDTSGRAPHEQFF.

The J gene is TRBJ2-3, the V gene TRBV4-2; a weak D match, TRBD2 (6 bases). The CDR3 covers 13 residues. The V end was cut by 2 bases, the J end by 5 bases, with 8 bases between. Germline CDR1 and CDR2: LGHNA and YNFKEQ. The CDR3 DNA reads as TGTGCCAGCAGCCAACCGGGGGAAGATACGCAGTATTTT. Protein sequence: CASSQPGEDTQYF.

This clone has just a few counts. The gene calls are TRBV4-1 and TRBJ2-7; D gene unclear. Germline CDR1 reads MGHRA; CDR2 reads YSYEKL. This CDR3 has 12 residues. Trimming removed 3 bases from V and 5 bases from J, with 8 bases in between. In DNA form, the CDR3 reads TGCGCCAGCAGCCAGGGCCCTGACGAGCAGTACTTC. This translates into CASSQGPDEQYF.

This chain joins TRBV5-1 and TRBJ2-7; D might be TRBD2 (5 bases). The V gene lost 2 bases and the J gene lost 1 base, with 7 bases spanning the gap. This CDR3 is 13 amino acids long. Germline V gives CDR1 SGHRS, CDR2 YFSETQ. The CDR3 loop reads CASSLRLSYEQYF. CDR3 nucleotides: TGCGCCAGCAGCTTACGACTATCCTACGAGCAGTACTTC.

The rearrangement uses TRBV6-1 and TRBJ2-2; TRBD1 is a possible D gene (5 bases). CDR3 length: 13 residues. The V gene's germline CDR1 is MNHNS and CDR2 SASEGT. Trimming took off 3 bases at V and 4 bases at J, with 6 bases between the two ends. CDR3 sequence: CASSEQGTGELFF. The CDR3 region has the DNA TGTGCCAGCAGTGAGCAGGGCACCGGGGAGCTGTTTTTT.

The chain joins TRBV7-2 to TRBJ1-1; 8 nucleotides match TRBD1. The CDR3 extends over 14 amino acids. V dropped 5 bases and J dropped 5; count of bases not matched to a gene: 7. CDR1 is SGHTA and CDR2 is FQGNSA in the germline V gene. This chain's CDR3 is CASSTDRARTEAFF. In nucleotides, the CDR3 is TGTGCCAGCAGCACGGACAGGGCGAGGACTGAAGCTTTCTTT.

The chain joins TRBV5-1 to TRBJ2-5, with D unresolved. V was pared by 4 bases and J by 5 bases, with 9 bases between. Germline CDR1 SGHRS, CDR2 YFSETQ. This CDR3 has 12 amino acids. CDR3 in DNA: TGCGCCAGCAGCCTTTTAGAGGAGACCCAGTACTTC. As protein: CASSLLEETQYF.

The chain recombines TRBV11-2 with TRBJ2-7, with 10 positions matching TRBD2. In germline, CDR1 is SGHAT, CDR2 FQNNGV. V trimming: 4 bases; J trimming: 2 bases; junction bases outside the gene matches: 5. The length of the CDR3 is 15 residues. The CDR3 DNA sequence: TGTGCCAGCAGCTCCGGACTAGCGGTTGCCTACGAGCAGTACTTC. Protein sequence: CASSSGLAVAYEQYF. The variable domain in full, completed from reference TRBV11-2 and TRBJ2-7, reads EAGVAQSPRYKIIEKRQSVAFWCNPISGHATLYWYQQILGQGPKLLIQFQNNGVVDDSQLPKDRFSAERLKGVDSTLKIQPAKLEDSAVYLCASSSGLAVAYEQYFGPGTRLTVT.

This clone was detected once. The chain combines TRBV2 with TRBJ2-3; 8 nucleotides line up with TRBD2. Germline CDR1 reads SNHLY; CDR2 reads FYNNEI. V lost 8 bases to trimming and J lost 4 bases; unmatched junction nucleotides: 17. The CDR3 consists of 17 residues. The DNA for the CDR3 is TGTGCCAGCCCCCCAAGGAAGCGGGGGCCGAGAGCAGATACGCAGTATTTT. It is translated as CASPPRKRGPRADTQYF.

This rearrangement joins TRBV19 to TRBJ2-3, with 7 positions matching TRBD2. Germline V gene data show CDR1 as LNHDA and CDR2 as SQIVND (reference sequence). The CDR3 covers 15 residues. V shed 7 bases, J shed 1 base, and the junction held 8 bases outside the gene matches. The CDR3 sequence: CASKLAGAGTDTQYF. CDR3 DNA sequence: TGTGCCAGTAAACTTGCGGGAGCGGGCACAGATACGCAGTATTTT. Full variable domain (outside the CDR3, taken from reference TRBV19 and TRBJ2-3): DGGITQSPKYLFRKEGQNVTLSCEQNLNHDAMYWYRQDPGQGLRLIYYSQIVNDFQKGDIAEGYSVSREKKESFPLTVTSAQKNPTAFYLCASKLAGAGTDTQYFGPGTRLTVL.

This clone has a single count. The chain combines TRBV29-1 with TRBJ2-5; D possibly corresponds to TRBD2 (6 bases). V shed 7 bases and J shed 4 bases, with 19 bases lying between them. Germline V gene lookup returns CDR1 SQVTM and CDR2 ANQGSEA. The CDR3 runs 14 residues. The CDR3 nucleotides read TGCAGCGCCATGAAGGTGACTAGTCGAGAGACCCAGTACTTC. It encodes CSAMKVTSRETQYF. The variable domain in full, with the rest retrieved from reference TRBV29-1 and TRBJ2-5, is SAVISQKPSRDICQRGTSLTIQCQVDSQVTMMFWYRQQPGQSLTLIATANQGSEATYESGFVIDKFPISRPNLTFSTLTVSNMSPEDSSIYLCSAMKVTSRETQYFGPGTRLLVL.

This chain connects TRBV21-1 to TRBJ1-5; the tabulated D call, TRBD1, remains unverified against the DNA. TRBV21-1 is recorded as a pseudogene. This CDR3 has 17 amino acids. In DNA, the CDR3 is TGTGCCAGCAGCAAAGTGTCAGAGACAAATAGCAATCAGCCCCAGCATTTT. Translated: CASSKVSETNSNQPQHF.